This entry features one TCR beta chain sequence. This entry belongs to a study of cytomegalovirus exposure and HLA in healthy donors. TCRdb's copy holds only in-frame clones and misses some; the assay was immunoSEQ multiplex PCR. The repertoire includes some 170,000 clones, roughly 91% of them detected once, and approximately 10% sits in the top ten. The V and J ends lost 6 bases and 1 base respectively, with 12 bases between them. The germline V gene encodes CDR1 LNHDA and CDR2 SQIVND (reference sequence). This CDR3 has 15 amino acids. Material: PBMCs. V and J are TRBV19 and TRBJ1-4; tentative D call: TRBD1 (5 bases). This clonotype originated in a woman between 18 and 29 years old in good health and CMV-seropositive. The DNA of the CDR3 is TGTGCCAGTAGCCACCTCAGGGTAACTAATGAAAAACTGTTTTTT. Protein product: CASSHLRVTNEKLFF.